This T cell receptor (beta chain) was identified in a study of blood T cell repertoires in COVID-19. Study-level background: Spain, Italy and the United States supplied samples that represented acute and convalescent COVID-19. In each case, the material was cDNA or gDNA derived from T cells, B-cell-depleted T cells, or PBMCs.

Germline values: CDR1 LNHNV, CDR2 YYDKDF (reference sequence). Trimming removed 8 bases at V and 5 bases at J, with 12 bases between. The CDR3 runs to 13 residues. Per the authors' pipeline: Quantification of nucleated cells was approximated via reference gene primer amplification. Clones were sequenced by immunoSEQ multiplex PCR, and TCRdb holds only the in-frame ones, with some missing. For V, J and clone size, that table is used; D and trimming come from the DNA. Counted here are some 170,000 clones, 82% occurring once; the ten biggest clones make up 8.4%. The receptor's source is a woman aged 70 to 79 with acute or convalescent COVID-19. V is TRBV15 and J is TRBJ2-2, with D maybe TRBD2 (7 bases). The sample consisted of peripheral blood. The CDR3 reads CATAEGGTGELFF. The CDR3 nucleotides read TGTGCCACCGCGGAGGGGGGGACCGGGGAGCTGTTTTTT.